A selection of T cell receptor beta chains follows, all from one sample in a study of beta chain features in type 1 diabetes. Clones were sequenced by immunoSEQ multiplex PCR, and TCRdb holds only the in-frame ones, with some missing. Of about 270,000 clones in the sample, approximately 14% were seen once. Sequences were obtained from naive CD4+ T cells from blood. The origin of the receptors is a man aged 30-40 years with type 1 diabetes. Each CDR3 is given with its conserved first and last residue. Each record gives: J gene, V gene, D gene, clone size, CDR3 DNA, CDR3 protein. D genes are given only for firm matches. Rows may omit the clone size; those that give it use once, few, many or a size class.

j_call: TRBJ2-3; v_call: TRBV2; d_call: -; clone_size: few; cdr3_nt: TGTGCCAGCACCGGGAGTCCGAAGGGGAGGACAGATACGCAGTATTTT; cdr3_aa: CASTGSPKGRTDTQYF
j_call: TRBJ1-1; v_call: TRBV7-3; d_call: -; clone_size: -; cdr3_nt: TGTGCCAGCAGCCTAAACAGGGACACTGAAGCTTTCTTT; cdr3_aa: CASSLNRDTEAFF
j_call: TRBJ2-7; v_call: TRBV29-1; d_call: TRBD1; clone_size: -; cdr3_nt: TGCAGCGTTGAAGGGGGACAGGGTGTCGTCGAGCAGTACTTC; cdr3_aa: CSVEGGQGVVEQYF
j_call: TRBJ1-1; v_call: TRBV5-1; d_call: -; clone_size: -; cdr3_nt: TGCGCCAGCAGGTTGGGGTATCAAGACAGGAACACTGAAGCTTTCTTT; cdr3_aa: CASRLGYQDRNTEAFF
j_call: TRBJ2-7; v_call: TRBV7-2; d_call: -; clone_size: -; cdr3_nt: TGTGCCAGCAGCCCCCGACATAGATCCTACGAGCAGTACTTC; cdr3_aa: CASSPRHRSYEQYF
j_call: TRBJ1-2; v_call: TRBV28; d_call: TRBD1; clone_size: -; cdr3_nt: TGTGCCAGTCTAAACAGGGGGCATGGCTACACCTTC; cdr3_aa: CASLNRGHGYTF
j_call: TRBJ1-4; v_call: TRBV5-1; d_call: -; clone_size: once; cdr3_nt: TGCGCCAGCAGCTTGGACGGAGGACTGTTTTTT; cdr3_aa: CASSLDGGLFF
j_call: TRBJ2-3; v_call: TRBV2; d_call: TRBD2; clone_size: -; cdr3_nt: TGTGCCAGCCTGAGCGGGAGTACAGATACGCAGTATTTT; cdr3_aa: CASLSGSTDTQYF
j_call: TRBJ1-5; v_call: TRBV6-6; d_call: TRBD1; clone_size: few; cdr3_nt: TGTGCCAGCAACCCGGGACAGGGCGACCAGCCCCAGCATTTT; cdr3_aa: CASNPGQGDQPQHF
j_call: TRBJ2-1; v_call: TRBV6-1; d_call: TRBD2; clone_size: few; cdr3_nt: TGTGCCAGCAGACTCCAGAGCGGGAGTATCTATGAGCAGTTCTTC; cdr3_aa: CASRLQSGSIYEQFF
j_call: TRBJ2-5; v_call: TRBV27; d_call: TRBD1; clone_size: few; cdr3_nt: TGTGCCAGCAGTTTCCTCGACAGGGGGCAGGAGACCCAGTACTTC; cdr3_aa: CASSFLDRGQETQYF
j_call: TRBJ1-2; v_call: TRBV25-1; d_call: TRBD1; clone_size: -; cdr3_nt: TGTGCCAGCACTCGACAGGGTGGGTTTGGCGGCTACACCTTC; cdr3_aa: CASTRQGGFGGYTF
j_call: TRBJ2-5; v_call: TRBV7-8; d_call: -; clone_size: -; cdr3_nt: TGTGCCAGCAGCTTGGCGGGGGCCCATCAAGAGACCCAGTACTTC; cdr3_aa: CASSLAGAHQETQYF
j_call: TRBJ1-5; v_call: TRBV16; d_call: -; clone_size: -; cdr3_nt: TGTGCCAGCAGCGCCCCCTTTTCCGCAGGGAGGAATCAGCCCCAGCATTTT; cdr3_aa: CASSAPFSAGRNQPQHF
j_call: TRBJ2-3; v_call: TRBV28; d_call: TRBD2; clone_size: -; cdr3_nt: TGTGCCAGCTTGACCGGGAGCGGGGCGAGCACAGATACGCAGTATTTT; cdr3_aa: CASLTGSGASTDTQYF
j_call: TRBJ2-5; v_call: TRBV6-5; d_call: -; clone_size: few; cdr3_nt: TGTGCCAGCAGTTACAGGGGAATTGAGACCCAGTACTTC; cdr3_aa: CASSYRGIETQYF
j_call: TRBJ2-3; v_call: TRBV27; d_call: -; clone_size: few; cdr3_nt: TGTGCCAGCAGTTTGCGGGCAGATACGCAGTATTTT; cdr3_aa: CASSLRADTQYF
j_call: TRBJ1-2; v_call: TRBV27; d_call: -; clone_size: few; cdr3_nt: TGTGCCAGCAGTCGACAGGCCCTTTATGGCTACACCTTC; cdr3_aa: CASSRQALYGYTF
j_call: TRBJ2-3; v_call: TRBV4-2; d_call: -; clone_size: few; cdr3_nt: TGTGCCAGCAGCCAAGAGGCGGACTCGTATTATGGGGGCACAGATACGCAGTATTTT; cdr3_aa: CASSQEADSYYGGTDTQYF
j_call: TRBJ2-2; v_call: TRBV4-1; d_call: TRBD2; clone_size: -; cdr3_nt: TGCGCCAGCAGCCCCCTAGCGGGAGGGCCCCGGACCGGGGAGCTGTTTTTT; cdr3_aa: CASSPLAGGPRTGELFF
j_call: TRBJ2-1; v_call: TRBV11-3; d_call: -; clone_size: few; cdr3_nt: TGTGCCAGCAGCTTAAGGAGGCGGCCCTACAATGAGCAGTTCTTC; cdr3_aa: CASSLRRRPYNEQFF
j_call: TRBJ1-5; v_call: TRBV28; d_call: -; clone_size: -; cdr3_nt: TGTGCCAGCAGTTTAATCTTCCAGCCCCAGCATTTT; cdr3_aa: CASSLIFQPQHF
j_call: TRBJ2-6; v_call: TRBV5-1; d_call: -; clone_size: -; cdr3_nt: TGCGCCAGCAGCTTGCGGGACACTGGGGCCAACGTCCTGACTTTC; cdr3_aa: CASSLRDTGANVLTF
j_call: TRBJ1-3; v_call: TRBV6-5; d_call: -; clone_size: few; cdr3_nt: TGTGCCACCAAACGGGAGTCTGGAAACACCATATATTTT; cdr3_aa: CATKRESGNTIYF
j_call: TRBJ2-7; v_call: TRBV4-3; d_call: TRBD1; clone_size: -; cdr3_nt: TGCGCCAGCAGCCAGTTACCGGGACAGGGGACCCACGAGCAGTACTTC; cdr3_aa: CASSQLPGQGTHEQYF
j_call: TRBJ1-1; v_call: TRBV5-1; d_call: -; clone_size: few; cdr3_nt: TGCGCCAGCAGCATACAGGGTCCTTCGAACACTGAAGCTTTCTTT; cdr3_aa: CASSIQGPSNTEAFF
j_call: TRBJ1-1; v_call: TRBV28; d_call: -; clone_size: -; cdr3_nt: TGTGCCAGCAGTTCCGGAGGGGCGATGAACACTGAAGCTTTCTTT; cdr3_aa: CASSSGGAMNTEAFF
j_call: TRBJ1-2; v_call: TRBV6-5; d_call: -; clone_size: few; cdr3_nt: TGTGCCAGCCGACGGGGTATGAATGGCTACACCTTC; cdr3_aa: CASRRGMNGYTF
j_call: TRBJ2-1; v_call: TRBV7-3; d_call: -; clone_size: few; cdr3_nt: TGTGCCAGCAGCCCGCAGGGCGCGCTCAACAATGAGCAGTTCTTC; cdr3_aa: CASSPQGALNNEQFF
j_call: TRBJ1-1; v_call: TRBV28; d_call: TRBD1; clone_size: -; cdr3_nt: TGTGCCAGCAGTTTACGAGGGGGCTCTAACACTGAAGCTTTCTTT; cdr3_aa: CASSLRGGSNTEAFF
j_call: TRBJ1-2; v_call: TRBV5-4; d_call: -; clone_size: few; cdr3_nt: TGTGCCAGCAGCCAGGACTGGAGTGGGGGGATCTATGGCTACACCTTC; cdr3_aa: CASSQDWSGGIYGYTF
j_call: TRBJ2-2; v_call: TRBV7-2; d_call: -; clone_size: few; cdr3_nt: TGTGCCAGCAGCCCGGATGCAGGGCGGACCGGGGAGCTGTTTTTT; cdr3_aa: CASSPDAGRTGELFF
j_call: TRBJ2-7; v_call: TRBV9; d_call: TRBD2; clone_size: few; cdr3_nt: TGTGCCAGCAGCGTAGGGACTAGCGGGAGTTACGAGCAGTACTTC; cdr3_aa: CASSVGTSGSYEQYF
j_call: TRBJ2-3; v_call: TRBV9; d_call: TRBD1; clone_size: few; cdr3_nt: TGTGCCAGCAGCGTAGCTCACAGGGGGTACCTCACAGATACGCAGTATTTT; cdr3_aa: CASSVAHRGYLTDTQYF
j_call: TRBJ2-5; v_call: TRBV29-1; d_call: -; clone_size: -; cdr3_nt: TGCAGCGTGGCTTTGGAGACCCAGTACTTC; cdr3_aa: CSVALETQYF
j_call: TRBJ2-5; v_call: TRBV5-4; d_call: TRBD2; clone_size: -; cdr3_nt: TGTGCCAGCAGCGCTAGCGGGAGCCAAGAGACCCAGTACTTC; cdr3_aa: CASSASGSQETQYF
j_call: TRBJ2-5; v_call: TRBV18; d_call: TRBD1; clone_size: once; cdr3_nt: TGTGCCAGCTCCCGGAACAGGGGTGAAAGAGAAGAGACCCAGTACTTC; cdr3_aa: CASSRNRGEREETQYF
j_call: TRBJ2-7; v_call: TRBV5-1; d_call: -; clone_size: few; cdr3_nt: TGCGCCAGCAGCTTGGCTGGGACAAGCTACGAGCAGTACTTC; cdr3_aa: CASSLAGTSYEQYF
j_call: TRBJ2-7; v_call: TRBV7-2; d_call: -; clone_size: few; cdr3_nt: TGTGCCAGCAGCTTGCAGGGGAGTGAATCCTACGAGCAGTACTTC; cdr3_aa: CASSLQGSESYEQYF
j_call: TRBJ1-4; v_call: TRBV30; d_call: -; clone_size: -; cdr3_nt: TGTGCCTGGGGGCAGGGTAATGAAAAACTGTTTTTT; cdr3_aa: CAWGQGNEKLFF
j_call: TRBJ1-4; v_call: TRBV7-2; d_call: -; clone_size: -; cdr3_nt: TGTGCCAGCAGCTCAGGGTCTTCTCGAGTCGGCGAAAAACTGTTTTTT; cdr3_aa: CASSSGSSRVGEKLFF
j_call: TRBJ2-3; v_call: TRBV4-1; d_call: -; clone_size: -; cdr3_nt: TGCGCCAGCAGCCAAGATCGAGGAGGGGCAAAGTATTTT; cdr3_aa: CASSQDRGGAKYF
j_call: TRBJ1-1; v_call: TRBV11-2; d_call: -; clone_size: -; cdr3_nt: TGTGCCAGCAGCTTAAGGAAGGGCCGGGAAACTGAAGCTTTCTTT; cdr3_aa: CASSLRKGRETEAFF
j_call: TRBJ2-1; v_call: TRBV19; d_call: -; clone_size: few; cdr3_nt: TGTGCCAGTAGTTCCGGAGGACTTATGTCCAATGAGCAGTTCTTC; cdr3_aa: CASSSGGLMSNEQFF
j_call: TRBJ2-3; v_call: TRBV11-2; d_call: -; clone_size: few; cdr3_nt: TGTGCCAGCAGCTCACCCCGAACCGGGAATACGCAGTATTTT; cdr3_aa: CASSSPRTGNTQYF
j_call: TRBJ1-1; v_call: TRBV18; d_call: TRBD1; clone_size: -; cdr3_nt: TGTGCCAGCTCACCCCGGACAGGGAGGAACACTGAAGCTTTCTTT; cdr3_aa: CASSPRTGRNTEAFF
j_call: TRBJ2-3; v_call: TRBV10-3; d_call: TRBD1; clone_size: -; cdr3_nt: TGTGCCATCCGCTCCGGGACAGGGACCGATACGCAGTATTTT; cdr3_aa: CAIRSGTGTDTQYF
j_call: TRBJ2-7; v_call: TRBV5-1; d_call: TRBD1; clone_size: few; cdr3_nt: TGCGCCAGCAGCTCTTTAAGTACAGGGGACGAGCAGTACTTC; cdr3_aa: CASSSLSTGDEQYF
j_call: TRBJ1-5; v_call: TRBV27; d_call: -; clone_size: -; cdr3_nt: TGTGCCAGCAGCATGGGGGGTGGTAATCAGCCCCAGCATTTT; cdr3_aa: CASSMGGGNQPQHF
j_call: TRBJ1-4; v_call: TRBV27; d_call: -; clone_size: -; cdr3_nt: TGTGCCAGCAGTTTTTGGGGCAAGGCTAACGAAAAACTGTTTTTT; cdr3_aa: CASSFWGKANEKLFF
j_call: TRBJ1-4; v_call: TRBV30; d_call: -; clone_size: -; cdr3_nt: TGTGCCTGGACACAGAGGGGGGGAACTAATGAAAAACTGTTTTTT; cdr3_aa: CAWTQRGGTNEKLFF
j_call: TRBJ2-5; v_call: TRBV5-1; d_call: -; clone_size: few; cdr3_nt: TGCGCCAGCAGCGCGACTCCCAGGGGTCTTTGGGAGACCCAGTACTTC; cdr3_aa: CASSATPRGLWETQYF